This entry features one T cell receptor beta chain sequence. The clone's antigen remains unknown. Per-base quality was not reported, and no clone a single base away is much larger than it. Here V drops 6 bases and J drops 4 bases, and the junction holds 2 bases not matched to any gene. As encoded in the germline V gene, CDR1 is LGHNT while CDR2 is FRNRAP. There are 13 amino acids in the CDR3, from cysteine to phenylalanine inclusive. Only the CDR3 DNA stays, 39 bases, in frame from base 1. The immunoSEQ Assay, a bias-controlled multiplex PCR, was used to amplify TCRbeta CDR3 regions from genomic DNA. The authors' pipeline ran thus. Within the assay, amplification of reference gene primers was used to estimate how many nucleated cells each sample contained. Sequence reads were collapsed and filtered to measure the absolute abundance of every unique TCRbeta CDR3 rearrangement. For each sample, productive Simpson clonality was calculated as the square root of Simpson's diversity index across productive rearrangements. In its TCRdb copy, this immuneACCESS table keeps in-frame sequences only and misses some clones. Where compared with another copy, unresolved V genes explain less than half of these, and the others have no known cause. V, J and clone size are those of that table, while D and trimming were read from the DNA. This sample comprises a few hundred thousand clones, around 89% of them detected only once. The top ten clones comprise about 1.2% of the sample.

The sample is drawn from a study of blood T cell repertoires in COVID-19 (dated by TCRdb to 2020 to 2022). Regarding the complete study: Samples covering the acute and convalescent phases of COVID-19 were provided by collaborators in the United States, Italy and Spain. The prospective study material was composed of cDNA or gDNA derived from T cells, B-cell-depleted T cells, or PBMCs. The dataset comprised deeply sampled blood TCRbeta repertoires from subjects exposed to, actively infected with, or recovered from COVID-19. A freely available public database, intended as a resource for researchers studying the immune response to SARS-CoV-2, is where the repertoires were released. The samples were drawn from two sources: the first 160 participants of the ongoing ImmuneRACE study, and 1,200 or so subjects contributed by 6 global collaborators. The sample metadata nearly always contained a de-identified subject ID, COVID-19 status, age in years and sex. Where available, HLA class I and class II types were obtained from metadata supplied by the sample provider rather than from assay-based typing.

Study-level results and caveats: How much clinical and demographic metadata was included differed by source and by participant, and the metadata was provided uncurated.

Enrolling through a virtual design, the prospective study's participants ranged in age from roughly 18 to 90 years and lived across approximately 25 United States geographic areas. In the prospective study, cohorts were assigned on the basis of participant-reported clinical history obtained from a screening survey and a study questionnaire. For ImmuneRACE Cohort 3, a participant was defined as recovered based on two consecutive negative NP/OP PCR tests, clearance by a healthcare professional, or resolution of symptoms. In the prospective study, whole blood, serum and a nasopharyngeal or oropharyngeal swab were collected from each participant by mobile phlebotomists. Prospective study participants could optionally give additional blood draws and questionnaires over a roughly two-month period. Before DNA extraction, blood samples from the prospective study were shipped at room temperature or frozen.

The chain employs TRBV12-5 and TRBJ1-5, with 8 bases aligning to TRBD1. The sequenced sample was PBMCs or T cells enriched from blood (not recorded which). The clonotype originates from a woman between 18 and 29 years old who had recovered from COVID-19. This receptor carries the CDR3 CASGWTGNQPQHF. The DNA sequence is given as TGTGCTAGTGGCTGGACAGGGAATCAGCCCCAGCATTTT. The variable domain in full, with residues beyond the CDR3 obtained from the reference TRBV12-5 and TRBJ1-5 genes, is DARVTQTPRHKVTEMGQEVTMRCQPILGHNTVFWYRQTMMQGLELLAYFRNRAPLDDSGMPKDRFSAEMPDATLATLKIQPSEPRDSAVYFCASGWTGNQPQHFGDGTRLSIL.